The TCR beta chain under discussion was sequenced for a study of human T cells and chemical hapten exposure. Study context: Sensitization employed 2% DPC on 2 cm by 2 cm of upper inner arm skin. Points from the study as a whole: There were significantly more large CDR3 similarity clusters among expanded TCRs than among controls.

TCRdb re-called the RACE reads through MiXCR, storing one row per CDR3 protein. The repertoire holds more than 75,000 distinct CDR3 sequences, with 8% to 10% as singletons. The time point is: pre-sensitization, week 0. Treatment specified: therapeutic diphenylcyclopropenone sensitization with weekly scalp DPC. This CDR3 has 14 amino acids. In this sample, this clonotype turned up many times. The antigen is unknown. This material consisted of whole blood, taken in connection with sensitization to the hapten diphenylcyclopropenone (DPC). The rearrangement links TRBV21-1 to TRBJ2-3. TRBV21-1 is recorded as a pseudogene. The TCR comes from a woman aged 40 to 50 with alopecia areata. Some clones in this sample may be carry-over from other donors' samples. Here the CDR3 reads CASSKASSTDTQYF. CDR3 DNA: TGTGCCAGCAGCAAAGCGTCGAGCACAGATACGCAGTATTTT.